The entry below describes one T cell receptor beta chain. This record comes from a study of blood T cell repertoires in COVID-19. Some clones are missing from TCRdb's copy, which holds only in-frame ones; the method was immunoSEQ multiplex PCR. The table includes approximately 36,000 clones, just under 75% detected once. Seattle participants joined during active infection and were tracked over time. The specimen sequenced was peripheral blood. This TCR came from a man between 65 and 79 years old with COVID-19, enrolled during active disease.

The DNA of the CDR3 is TGTGCTAGTGGGCCAGGCGGGGGAGGTCAGCCCCAGCATTTT. Its translation is CASGPGGGGQPQHF. The gene calls are TRBV12-5 and TRBJ1-5; weak D call: TRBD1 (5 bases). Trimming pared 6 bases from V and 6 bases from J, leaving 15 bases between. The CDR3 covers 14 residues. Germline CDR1 and CDR2: LGHNT and FRNRAP.